The following is a TCR beta chain sequence with its context. Its antigen is not yet known. Base qualities were left out, and no much larger clone turns up one base away. Donors were healthy HIV-negative adults with no recently reported acute infections or vaccinations. Every donor was a Caucasian adult living in Nashville, Tennessee, USA. CD4+ T cells were enriched by magnetic negative selection, after which naive cells were positively selected on CD45RA and the negative fraction was taken as the memory subset. Blood was collected by leukapheresis, and PBMCs were isolated by Ficoll-Histopaque density gradient centrifugation and then cryopreserved in liquid nitrogen vapor phase. Analytical flow cytometry was used to check the purity and quantity of each magnetically sorted T cell population. From each sorted fraction, genomic DNA was isolated and quantified by UV absorbance on a Nanodrop 2000c. Using the deep immunoSEQ assay, TCR CDR3 regions were amplified from genomic DNA by multiplex PCR. Genomic DNA extracted from each cell subset was distributed evenly over all wells of several immunoSEQ 96-well plates, and each plate served as one replicate. For sorted subsets, approximately 200 ng of genomic DNA, equivalent to tens of thousands of T cell genomes, went into each replicate PCR. Purified libraries were quantified with a Qubit 3.0 fluorometer, sized on a Bioanalyzer 2100, and re-quantified with the KAPA Library Quantification kit. A separate single-read 150-cycle Illumina NextSeq 550 flow cell was used to sequence each immunoSEQ 96-well plate. Per the authors' processing: The immunoSEQ output contained only junctional sequences without quality scores, so filtering could not match that applied to full-length reads. To assign V/J genes and CDR3, sequences were annotated using PyIR, a Python wrapper for IgBLAST v1.9, with IMGT germline references. Reads were removed for weak V/J assignments (E-value above 1e-6), missing CDR3, stop codons, out-of-frame junctions, or ambiguous translated residues. A V3J clonotype was defined by an identical inferred V gene, J gene, and CDR3 amino acid sequence. Percentage overlap between repertoires was calculated by dividing the number of shared unique clonotypes by the size of the smaller repertoire. RTK rarefaction, the Chao1 estimator, and Recon v2.1 estimates of unobserved clonotypes were used to assess repertoire richness. OLGA was used to compute generation probabilities for all TCRbeta clonotypes that the gDNA method yielded from a few donors. Imported from immuneACCESS, the table was reduced by TCRdb to in-frame sequences with V and J called. These copies leave out some clones; in studies compared against another copy, an unresolved V gene accounts for under half, and the cause of the remainder is not known. The V and J calls and clone size are taken from that table; D and trimming were inferred from the DNA. This sample gives 2 million to 2.5 million clones in total; 95% of them show up just once. More than 0.1% of the sample lies in the top ten.

CDR1 and CDR2 are drawn from the germline V gene: MDHEN, SYDVKM. The V end gives up 5 bases and the J end 5 bases, leaving 18 bases in the junction not matched to a gene. The CDR3 has 18 amino acids, counting the end cysteine and phenylalanine. Of the read, only the CDR3 DNA is kept; its 54 bases are in frame from base 1. These data belong to a study of shared clonotypes between healthy human individuals (dated by TCRdb to about 2020). Regarding the study in general: The cohort included three men and two women between 18 and 49 years of age. Blood TCR repertoires of a handful of healthy adults were deeply sequenced to estimate repertoire size and the extent of clonotype sharing between individuals. To increase sequencing depth and limit assay-specific biases, different laboratories used diverse techniques to prepare libraries and sequence TCR repertoires. Leukapheresis yielded between about 0.94 and 9 billion PBMCs per donor. Per donor, three plates each were used for CD4 naive and CD4 memory, two for CD8 naive, and one for CD8 memory. Study-wide findings and limitations: Sampling was restricted to blood, and TCR repertoires in tissues likely differ from the TCR repertoires found in blood. When a handful of donors were compared, the shared fraction of clonotypes was around 5% for naive CD4, 3.5% to 4% for naive CD8, 2.3% for memory CD4, and under 0.5% for memory CD8. Naive subsets generally had larger estimated clonotype richness than memory subsets. Higher generation probabilities were observed for clonotypes shared by all four sorted-subset donors than for non-shared clonotypes. Incomplete sequencing was indicated by rarefaction of sorted-subset datasets, despite the large sequencing depth. Pairwise subsampling led to the expectation that sequencing depth would affect the degree of clonotype sharing among donors. Because the study included a small number of donors, the genetic and exposure-history diversity represented was limited.

This chain is built from TRBV28 and TRBJ1-5, with 7 middle bases fitting TRBD1. This clonotype was obtained from a man between 18 and 29 years old in good health. Sequenced: naive CD4+ T cells sorted from blood. Taken with the paper, the label for cell subset or site translates to: CD45RA+ positively selected. The bases are TGTGCCAGCAGTGCCCACCGACAGGGAATGGGGAATTATCAGCCCCAGCATTTT. Its amino acids are CASSAHRQGMGNYQPQHF.